Listed here is a single T cell receptor beta chain. MiXCR was run by TCRdb on the 5' RACE reads, yielding one entry per CDR3 protein. The sample records about 470,000 distinct CDR3 sequences, about 23% being singletons. This record comes from a study of T-cell memory formation after mild COVID-19. J was trimmed by 2 bases and V by 0 bases; bases with no gene match: 3. The CDR3 contains 15 residues. Germline CDR1 reads SGHNT; CDR2 reads YYREEE (reference sequence). Sequenced sample: PBMCs or a T cell subset sorted from them (not recorded which). The V and J genes are TRBV5-4 and TRBJ1-2; TRBD1 matches at 8 bases. The TCR was taken from an adult woman who had mild COVID-19 (a few samples of this study predate the infection). Cell type and time point are not known. The CDR3 sequence is CASSLGDRPNYGYTF. The DNA for the CDR3 is TGTGCCAGCAGCTTGGGGGACAGGCCAAACTATGGCTACACCTTC. Supplemented by reference TRBV5-4 and TRBJ1-2, the full variable domain reads ETGVTQSPTHLIKTRGQQVTLRCSSQSGHNTVSWYQQALGQGPQFIFQYYREEENGRGNFPPRFSGLQFPNYSSELNVNALELDDSALYLCASSLGDRPNYGYTFGSGTRLTVV.